Shown below are 5 T cell receptor beta chains from a single sample sequenced in a study of cytomegalovirus exposure and HLA in healthy donors. Use of 60 Vbeta and 13 Jbeta primers characterized the PCR. Measured with immunoSEQ multiplex PCR; TCRdb has only the in-frame clones, and not every one. Among some 93,000 clones listed, 78% were seen once. Sample: PBMCs. Receptors were obtained from a woman in her 40s in good health and CMV-seronegative.

This clone was observed once. The genes are TRBV30 and TRBJ2-3; no clear D. The V and J ends lost 0 bases and 6 bases respectively, with 7 bases between them. Germline V gene data show CDR1 as GTSNPN and CDR2 as SVGIG (reference sequence). This CDR3 is 12 amino acids long. The chain's CDR3 is CAWSVSLDTQYF. CDR3 coding DNA: TGTGCCTGGAGTGTATCCCTCGATACGCAGTATTTT.

This chain connects TRBV5-1 to TRBJ1-1, with D perhaps TRBD1 (5 bases). The length of the CDR3 is 16 residues. CDR1 is SGHRS and CDR2 is YFSETQ in the germline V gene. Trimming left V 0 bases short and J 0 bases short, with 12 bases between. The CDR3 DNA is TGCGCCAGCAGCTTGGAAATCCGCAGGGTGAACACTGAAGCTTTCTTT. Its translation: CASSLEIRRVNTEAFF.

This chain connects TRBV5-1 to TRBJ1-5, with TRBD1 identical over 10 bases. CDR1 and CDR2 (germline): SGHRS, YFSETQ. Germline trimming cut 7 bases from V and 3 bases from J; bases unmatched to any gene: 4. CDR3 length: 14 amino acids. The CDR3 DNA follows: TGCGCCAGCGGGACAGGGGACAACAATCAGCCCCAGCATTTT. Translated: CASGTGDNNQPQHF.

The chain carries TRBV4-1 and TRBJ1-1; 8 bases fit TRBD1. V trimming: 2 bases; J trimming: 6 bases; junction bases outside the gene matches: 5. The V gene's germline CDR1 is MGHRA and CDR2 YSYEKL. The length of the CDR3 is 14 residues. CDR3: CASSQTGGAPEAFF. DNA of the CDR3: TGCGCCAGCAGCCAAACAGGGGGAGCGCCTGAAGCTTTCTTT.

This chain joins TRBV5-1 and TRBJ2-1, with 7 bases lining up with TRBD2. Germline V lookup: CDR1 SGHRS, CDR2 YFSETQ. The V segment lost 3 bases and the J segment 3 bases; nucleotides outside the gene matches: 6. CDR3 length: 15 residues. The CDR3 sequence: CASSSVAGGYNEQFF. The CDR3 DNA reads as TGCGCCAGCAGCTCCGTAGCGGGTGGCTACAATGAGCAGTTCTTC.